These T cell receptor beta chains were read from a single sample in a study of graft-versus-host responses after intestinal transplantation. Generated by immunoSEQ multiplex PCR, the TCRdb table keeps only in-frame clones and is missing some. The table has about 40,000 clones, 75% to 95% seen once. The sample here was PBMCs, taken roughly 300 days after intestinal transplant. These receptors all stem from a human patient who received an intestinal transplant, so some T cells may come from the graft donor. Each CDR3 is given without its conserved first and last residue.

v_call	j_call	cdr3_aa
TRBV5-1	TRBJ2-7	ASSLGVGSYEQY
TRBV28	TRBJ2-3	ASSRRTGTSTDTQY
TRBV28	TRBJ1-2	ASSPPNFYGYT
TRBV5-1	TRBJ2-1	ASSHSGQGYNEQF
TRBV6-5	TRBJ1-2	ASSYSGTGGNYGYT
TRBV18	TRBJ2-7	ASSSGTVGSYEQY
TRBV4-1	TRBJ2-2	ASSPRTTSGGRAGELF
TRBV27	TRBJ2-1	ASRARLAGVHSEQF
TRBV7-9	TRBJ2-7	ASSLPTGTPGEQY
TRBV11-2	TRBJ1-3	ASSPKTGSSGNTIY
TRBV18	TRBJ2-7	ASSPDYSYEQY
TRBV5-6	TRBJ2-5	ASSLAPETQY
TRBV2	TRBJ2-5	ASRRDSQETQY
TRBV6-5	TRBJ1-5	ASSLRWTREPQPQH
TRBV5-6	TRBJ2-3	ASSLALADTQY
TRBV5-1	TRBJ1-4	ASSLAGRNEKLF
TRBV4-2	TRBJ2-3	ASSQDRGGTDTQY
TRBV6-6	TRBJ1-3	ASRTESSGNTIY
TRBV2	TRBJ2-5	ASSGGTSGETQY
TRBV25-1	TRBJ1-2	ASSGGIYGYT
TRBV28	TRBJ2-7	ASSPVGAYEQY
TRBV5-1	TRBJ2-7	ASKQGSGGSYEQY
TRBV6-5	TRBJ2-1	ASSYLGYNEQF
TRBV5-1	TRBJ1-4	ASSPRDTAGEKLF
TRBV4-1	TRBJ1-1	ASRTGTEAF
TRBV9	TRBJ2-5	ASSVSNWETQY
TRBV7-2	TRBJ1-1	ASSLASWEEAF
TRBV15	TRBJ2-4	ATSRDGKNIQY
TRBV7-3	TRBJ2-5	ASSPAGVETQY